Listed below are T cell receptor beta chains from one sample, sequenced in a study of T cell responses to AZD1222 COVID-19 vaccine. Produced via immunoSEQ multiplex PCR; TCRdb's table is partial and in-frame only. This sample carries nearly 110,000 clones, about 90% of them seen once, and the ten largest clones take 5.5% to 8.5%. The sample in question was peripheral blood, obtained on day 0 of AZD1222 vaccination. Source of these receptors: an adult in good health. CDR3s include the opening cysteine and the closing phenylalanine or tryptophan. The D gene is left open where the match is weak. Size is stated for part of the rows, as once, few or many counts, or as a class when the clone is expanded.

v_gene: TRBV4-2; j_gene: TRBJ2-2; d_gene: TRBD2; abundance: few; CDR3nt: TGTGCCAGCAGCCATAATAACCTTATAGCGGGAACGACGAACACCGGGGAGCTGTTTTTT; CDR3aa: CASSHNNLIAGTTNTGELFF
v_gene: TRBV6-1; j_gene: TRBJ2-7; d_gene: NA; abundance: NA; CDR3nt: TGTGCCAGCAGTGAAAACCCTGACTACGAGCAGTACTTC; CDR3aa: CASSENPDYEQYF
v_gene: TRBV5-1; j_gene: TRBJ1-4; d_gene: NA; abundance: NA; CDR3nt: TGCGCCAGCAGCTTGGGACACCTTAATGAAAAACTGTTTTTT; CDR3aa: CASSLGHLNEKLFF
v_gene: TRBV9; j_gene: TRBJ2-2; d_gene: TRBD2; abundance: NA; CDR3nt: TGTGCCAGCAGCGTAGCTAGCGGGGCCACCGGGGAGCTGTTTTTT; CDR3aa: CASSVASGATGELFF
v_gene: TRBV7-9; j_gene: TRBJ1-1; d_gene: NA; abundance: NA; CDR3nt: TGTGCCAGCAAAGGTCCTACGGACACTGAAGCTTTCTTT; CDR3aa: CASKGPTDTEAFF
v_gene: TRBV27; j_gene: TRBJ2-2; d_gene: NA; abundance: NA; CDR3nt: TGTGCCAGCAGAATCCATTTCGGGGAGCTGTTTTTT; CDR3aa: CASRIHFGELFF
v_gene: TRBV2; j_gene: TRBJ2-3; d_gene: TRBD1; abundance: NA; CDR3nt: TGTGCCAGCAGCGACGGACAGGGCCCAGATACGCAGTATTTT; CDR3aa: CASSDGQGPDTQYF
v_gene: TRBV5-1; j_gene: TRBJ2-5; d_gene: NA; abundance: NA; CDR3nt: TGCGCCAGCAGCTTGGTGGCAGGAGGGACCCAGTACTTC; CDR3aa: CASSLVAGGTQYF
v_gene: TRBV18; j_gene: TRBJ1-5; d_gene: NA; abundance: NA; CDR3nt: TGTGCCAGCTCACCCTACAATCAGCCCCAGCATTTT; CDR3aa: CASSPYNQPQHF
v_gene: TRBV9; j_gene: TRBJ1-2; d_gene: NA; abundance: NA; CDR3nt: TGTGCCAGCAGCCCCACCGGGAAAGGACGGGGCTACACCTTC; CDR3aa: CASSPTGKGRGYTF
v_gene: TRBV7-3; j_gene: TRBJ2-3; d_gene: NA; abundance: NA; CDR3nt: TGTGCCAGCAGCTTATGGGGTGGCACAGATACGCAGTATTTT; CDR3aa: CASSLWGGTDTQYF
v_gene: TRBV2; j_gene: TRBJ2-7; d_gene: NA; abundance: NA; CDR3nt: TGTGCCAGCAGTGAACAGACTATTTCCTACGAGCAGTACTTC; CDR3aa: CASSEQTISYEQYF
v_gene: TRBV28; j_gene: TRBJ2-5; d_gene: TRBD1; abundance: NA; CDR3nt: TGTGCCAGCAGTCCATTACAGGGACAGGGGGCTGAAGAGACCCAGTACTTC; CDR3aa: CASSPLQGQGAEETQYF
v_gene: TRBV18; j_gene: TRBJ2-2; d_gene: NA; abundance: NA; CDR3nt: TGTGCCAGCTCACCACGGGTAGGGATGAACACCGGGGAGCTGTTTTTT; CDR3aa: CASSPRVGMNTGELFF
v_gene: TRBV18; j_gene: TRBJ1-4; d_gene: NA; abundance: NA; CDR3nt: TGTGCCAGCTCACCACTCGGAAGTCCCCTCCCTAATGAAAAACTGTTTTTT; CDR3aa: CASSPLGSPLPNEKLFF
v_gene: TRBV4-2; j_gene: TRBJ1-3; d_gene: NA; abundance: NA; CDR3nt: TGTGCCAGCAGCCAAGAGCGGCAGCCTGGAAACACCATATATTTT; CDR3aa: CASSQERQPGNTIYF
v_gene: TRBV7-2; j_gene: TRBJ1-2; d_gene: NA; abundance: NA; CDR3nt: TGTGCCAGCAGCTTGGGGGTGGTACAGGGAGCTAATGGCTACACCTTC; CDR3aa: CASSLGVVQGANGYTF
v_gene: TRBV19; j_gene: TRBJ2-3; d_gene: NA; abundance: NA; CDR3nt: TGTGCCAGTAGTCAGACGTACCCGCCCCGCACAGATACGCAGTATTTT; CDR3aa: CASSQTYPPRTDTQYF
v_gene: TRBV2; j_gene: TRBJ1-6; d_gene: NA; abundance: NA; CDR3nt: TGTGCCAGCAGGAGATCAGGGGATTATAATTCACCCCTCCACTTT; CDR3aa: CASRRSGDYNSPLHF
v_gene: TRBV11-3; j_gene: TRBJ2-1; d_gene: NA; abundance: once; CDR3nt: TGTGCCAGCAGCTTCCCGCGGGAACCGAAATACATCAACTACAATGAGCAGTTCTTC; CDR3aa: CASSFPREPKYINYNEQFF
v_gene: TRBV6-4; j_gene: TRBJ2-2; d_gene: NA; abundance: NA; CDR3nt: TGTGCCAGCAGTGACTCCCCGGGCGGGGAGCTGTTTTTT; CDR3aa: CASSDSPGGELFF
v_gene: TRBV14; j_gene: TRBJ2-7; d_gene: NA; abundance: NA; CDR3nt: TGTGCCAGCAGCCAAAGGGGATACACAGACTACGAGCAGTACTTC; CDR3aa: CASSQRGYTDYEQYF
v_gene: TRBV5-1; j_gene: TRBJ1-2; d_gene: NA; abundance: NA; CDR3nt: TGCGCCAGCAGCCCCCGGGGGGGTACGAGTTATGGCTACACCTTC; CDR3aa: CASSPRGGTSYGYTF
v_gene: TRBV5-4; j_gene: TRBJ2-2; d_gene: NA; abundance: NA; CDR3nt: TGTGCCAGCAGCTTGGCAGTGGGAAGGGGCACCGGGGAGCTGTTTTTT; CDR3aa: CASSLAVGRGTGELFF